This TCR beta chain appears in the sequencing data of a study of regulatory T cells in long-lasting Graves disease. Assembly of TCR beta libraries relied on iRepertoire HTBI primers together with Arm-PCR of CDR3 regions. A single record per CDR3 protein comes from TCRdb applying MiXCR to the multiplex PCR reads. The data contain around 500,000 distinct CDR3 sequences, around 12% of them seen just once; the ten biggest clones take up roughly 8.2%. Stated time point: newly diagnosed GD, antithyroid drugs for less than 3 months. Preparation of the TCR library used RNA extracted from PBMCs. This clonotype has at least ten counts. What it recognizes is unknown. Findings and caveats of the study: Shared public clonotypes totalled approximately 3,000 in persistent patients, compared with 966 in new patients. Patients with persistent disease showed a bias toward TRBV28, TRBJ1-2 and TRBJ2-5.

V lost 6 bases, J lost 3 bases, and 18 bases lay in between. Germline loops: CDR1 MNHNS, CDR2 SASEGT. CDR3 length: 15 amino acids. The sample was also reused in another study, on T cells in Graves' hyperthyroidism and ophthalmopathy. That paper notes: Those with hyperthyroidism were 18 to 65 years old, newly diagnosed, and ill for under 2 months.

The sample consisted of peripheral blood mononuclear cells (PBMCs), taken at new diagnosis, from a patient treated with antithyroid drugs. The rearrangement links TRBV6-1 to TRBJ2-7; no clear D. This TCR was sampled from a woman between 25 and 40 years old with Graves disease. CDR3 sequence reads: CASRTRLGSSYEQYF. CDR3 DNA: TGTGCCAGCAGGACGAGGCTGGGATCCAGCTACGAGCAGTACTTC.